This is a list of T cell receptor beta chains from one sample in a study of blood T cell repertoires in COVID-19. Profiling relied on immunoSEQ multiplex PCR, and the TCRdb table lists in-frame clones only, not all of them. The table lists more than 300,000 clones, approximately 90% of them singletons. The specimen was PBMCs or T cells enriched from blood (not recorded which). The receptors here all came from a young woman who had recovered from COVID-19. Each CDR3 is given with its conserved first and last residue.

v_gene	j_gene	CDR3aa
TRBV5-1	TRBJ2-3	CASSLAAGLAGGLNTDTQYF
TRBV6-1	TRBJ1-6	CASSEAGAGGSPLHF
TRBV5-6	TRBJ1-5	CASSLGPQNSNQPQHF
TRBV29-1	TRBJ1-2	CSVGRGLNYTF
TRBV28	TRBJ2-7	CASSFQQVYEQYF
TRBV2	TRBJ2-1	CASGASPNNEQFF
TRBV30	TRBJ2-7	CAWVSGLGSYEQYF
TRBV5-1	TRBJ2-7	CASSFDRGGYEQYF
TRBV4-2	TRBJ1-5	CASSQDLETVRQPQHF
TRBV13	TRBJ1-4	CASSSRRDREDANEKLFF